The sequence of this T cell receptor (beta chain) was determined in a study of monozygotic twins with cystic fibrosis. Overall study findings and caveats: J usage was most co-twin-similar in 8 of 16 pairs, V in 13.

Clones were read by immunoSEQ multiplex PCR, and TCRdb kept only the in-frame ones, dropping some. Seen here are about 17,000 clones, about 96% observed once, and the top ten hold about 0.62%. Of note for this clone: Its antigen remains unidentified.

Per the germline V gene, CDR1 is MNHEY and CDR2 is SVGAGI. Germline trimming cut 4 bases from V and 5 bases from J; bases unmatched to any gene: 6. The CDR3 runs to 15 residues. Sequencing used blood. The rearrangement uses TRBV6-5 and TRBJ2-2; TRBD2 matches at 8 bases. The clonotype originates from a girl aged 2 to 9 with cystic fibrosis. In nucleotides, the CDR3 is TGTGCCAGCAGTTCCGGGGGGGAGGGTACCGGGGAGCTGTTTTTT. Protein: CASSSGGEGTGELFF.